The 21 T cell receptor delta chains listed next were all sequenced from one sample in a study of gamma-delta T cells after stem cell transplantation. TCRdb re-called the RT-PCR reads via CATT. This table has around 13,000 delta-chain clones, about 34% appearing once. Sequencing input: gamma-delta T cells. These receptors all stem from a human donor. It is not recorded whose cells these are; they may come from a transplant donor.

With respect to this clone: This could be a read error, since a much larger clone is one nucleotide away. Different DNA sequences within this sample yield the same CDR3. The chain is built from TRAV29/DV5 and TRDJ2; 8 bases are a match to TRDD3. The germline V gene encodes CDR1 NSMFDY and CDR2 ISSIKDK. The CDR3 covers 20 residues. CDR3 in amino acids: CAASHAVLGATLPLTAQLFF. CDR3 coding DNA: TGTGCCGCAAGCCATGCAGTACTGGGGGCCACTCTTCCTTTGACAGCACAACTCTTCTTT.

V usage is TRDV2 and J usage is TRDJ1; 11 positions agree with TRDD3. Germline CDR1 is GEAIGNYY and CDR2 is EKD. The CDR3 loop spans 17 amino acids. Germline trimming cut 0 bases from V and 0 bases from J; bases unmatched to any gene: 5. The CDR3 loop reads CACDTGWGIHHTDKLIF. The CDR3 nucleotides are TGTGCCTGTGACACCGGCTGGGGGATACACCACACCGATAAACTCATCTTT.

As concerns this clone: Mismatch with germline at one junction end may stem from a read error. The V and J genes are TRDV1 and TRDJ2; D is ambiguous. The CDR3 totals 18 residues. The germline V gene encodes CDR1 TSWWSYY and CDR2 QGS. CDR3 protein: CALGEIGRESTLTAKLFF. CDR3 DNA sequence: TGTGCTCTTGGGGAAATAGGGCGTGAGTCAACTTTGACAGCAAAACTCTTCTTT.

In this sample, this clone turned up a few times. J is TRDJ1 and V is TRAV29/DV5; the D is unclear. This CDR3 contains 16 residues. The ends were cut back, 0 bases at V and 3 bases at J, with 18 bases in the middle. Germline V gene lookup returns CDR1 NSMFDY and CDR2 ISSIKDK. CDR3 amino acids: CAASAGSLVPPDKLIF. The DNA of the CDR3 is TGTGCAGCAAGCGCCGGGAGTCTAGTCCCCCCCGATAAACTCATCTTT.

With regard to this clone: A single base separates this from a much larger clone, so it may be a read error. CDR3 sequence (DNA): TGTGCCTGTGACACCCGTGTTCCTGGGGGATACGGCACCGATAAACTCATCTTT. Protein sequence: CACDTRVPGGYGTDKLIF. V and J are TRDV2 and TRDJ1; 12 bases are a match to TRDD3. Germline V gene lookup returns CDR1 GEAIGNYY and CDR2 EKD. With 0 bases clipped from V and 1 base from J, the junction kept 8 bases outside the gene matches. This CDR3 comprises 18 residues.

This clone was detected a few times. The chain recombines TRAV29/DV5 with TRDJ2; D is undetermined. The CDR3 extends over 17 amino acids. Germline V gives CDR1 NSMFDY, CDR2 ISSIKDK. The ends were cut back, 3 bases at V and 3 bases at J, with 21 bases in the middle. CDR3 sequence (DNA): TGTGCAGCAACCCGGAAGACTCGTACTCCCCTGACAGCACAACTCTTCTTT. Translating it yields CAATRKTRTPLTAQLFF.

A remark on this clone: An end of the junction does not agree with germline; a read error may underlie this. The chain joins TRDV2 to TRDJ3; 11 bases match TRDD3. Germline CDR1 and CDR2: GEAIGNYY and EKD. The CDR3 runs 19 residues. CDR3 region: CACDNVLGDTSLDTRQMFF. CDR3 DNA: TGTGCCTGTGACAATGTCCTGGGGGATACCTCCTTGGACACCCGACAGATGTTTTTC.

The chain carries TRDV3 and TRDJ1; TRDD3 agrees at 11 bases. The length of the CDR3 is 18 residues. The V segment lost 4 bases and the J segment 0 bases; nucleotides outside the gene matches: 16. Germline V CDR1 and CDR2: TVYSNPD, GDNSRS (reference sequence). DNA for the CDR3: TGTGCCTGTAGGGGTAGTGCTGGGGGATACACGTACACCGATAAACTCATCTTT. Its protein product is CACRGSAGGYTYTDKLIF.

The V gene is TRDV2, the J gene TRDJ1, with 10 bases identical to TRDD3. This CDR3 has 20 amino acids. The V segment lost 0 bases and the J segment 0 bases; nucleotides outside the gene matches: 15. Germline values: CDR1 GEAIGNYY, CDR2 EKD. Here the CDR3 reads CACDTRRGIRGFEYTDKLIF. The CDR3 DNA reads as TGTGCCTGTGACACCCGGAGGGGGATACGCGGATTTGAGTACACCGATAAACTCATCTTT.

A note on this clone: A much bigger clone sits one base away, suggesting this may be a read error. The rearrangement joins TRDV2 to TRDJ2; 11 bases match TRDD3. Germline lookup yields CDR1 GEAIGNYY and CDR2 EKD. V trimming: 2 bases; J trimming: 4 bases; junction bases outside the gene matches: 2. CDR3 size: 15 residues. CDR3 amino acids: CACDILGDRTAQLFF. The CDR3 DNA reads as TGTGCCTGTGACATACTGGGGGATAGGACAGCACAACTCTTCTTT.

The chain is built from TRDV1 and TRDJ1; TRDD3 matches 12 bases. The CDR3 totals 19 residues. The germline V gene encodes CDR1 TSWWSYY and CDR2 QGS. V shed 4 bases, J shed 3 bases, and the junction held 15 bases outside the gene matches. The CDR3 protein is CALGVRLLGDTNLSDKLIF. In DNA form, the CDR3 reads TGTGCTCTTGGGGTAAGACTACTGGGGGATACCAATTTGTCCGATAAACTCATCTTT.

This clone was recorded once. This sequence joins TRAV29/DV5 and TRDJ1, with 12 bases fitting TRDD3. Germline V gene lookup returns CDR1 NSMFDY and CDR2 ISSIKDK. V lost 6 bases to trimming and J lost 1 base; unmatched junction nucleotides: 28. The CDR3 length is 22 residues. This CDR3 reads CAVRITTATSLGDTDFTDKLIF. CDR3 DNA: TGTGCAGTGAGAATTACTACAGCAACTTCTCTGGGGGATACGGATTTCACCGATAAACTCATCTTT.

This clone showed up just a few times. This rearrangement joins TRDV1 to TRDJ1, with TRDD3 identical over 8 bases. Germline V gene sequence: CDR1 TSWWSYY, CDR2 QGS. Unmatched junction bases numbered 8, after V lost 6 bases and J lost 5 bases. CDR3 length equals 14 residues. The CDR3 DNA follows: TGTGCTCTTGGCCACTCGGGGGATAGGGATAAACTCATCTTT. Its translation: CALGHSGDRDKLIF.

The rearrangement links TRDV1 to TRDJ1; 9 nucleotides align to TRDD2. After removal of 3 bases from V and 0 bases from J, the junction contained 38 bases not matched to a gene. The CDR3 is 27 amino acids. Per the germline V gene, CDR1 is TSWWSYY and CDR2 is QGS. The CDR3, as DNA: TGTGCTCTTGGGGACACCTTCCTACCGTCTTCTGAGGGGTCACTTCATTTGAACCGAGGATACACCGATAAACTCATCTTT. This encodes CALGDTFLPSSEGSLHLNRGYTDKLIF.

The V gene is TRDV3, the J gene TRDJ1, with TRDD2 as a possible D gene (5 bases). The CDR3 has 20 residues. The V gene's germline CDR1 is TVYSNPD and CDR2 GDNSRS (reference sequence). With 1 base removed from V and 0 bases from J, the gap between germline ends came to 30 bases. In DNA, the CDR3 is TGTGCCTTTACGACCCCTTCTGATTTGAGGGAGCCTCCCGACACCGATAAACTCATCTTT. It encodes CAFTTPSDLREPPDTDKLIF.

This clone was counted between two and nine times. This CDR3 is also generated by other DNA sequences in the sample. The V gene is TRDV2, the J gene TRDJ3; 8 bases are a match to TRDD3. The V gene end was trimmed by 1 base and the J gene end by 0 bases; junction bases not matched to a gene: 4. CDR1 and CDR2 (germline): GEAIGNYY, EKD. There are 18 residues in the CDR3. This CDR3 is CACDTGWGNSWDTRQMFF. CDR3 nucleotide sequence: TGTGCCTGTGACACGGGCTGGGGGAACTCCTGGGACACCCGACAGATGTTTTTC.

This clone was picked up a small number of times. J is TRDJ1 and V is TRDV1; 11 nucleotides match TRDD3. CDR1 TSWWSYY and CDR2 QGS come from the germline V gene. This CDR3 is built from 19 residues. V shed 0 bases and J 4 bases; nucleotides not matched to a gene: 13. CDR3 sequence reads: CALGELPYTIWGILDKLIF. The CDR3 coding sequence is TGTGCTCTTGGGGAACTACCCTATACGATCTGGGGGATACTCGATAAACTCATCTTT.

The genes are TRDV2 and TRDJ2, with 8 bases aligning to TRDD3. V dropped 3 bases and J dropped 4; count of bases not matched to a gene: 6. CDR1 is GEAIGNYY, CDR2 EKD, per germline. The length of the CDR3 is 15 residues. The CDR3 loop is CACDRGGYPTAQLFF. DNA for the CDR3: TGTGCCTGTGACCGGGGGGGATATCCGACAGCACAACTCTTCTTT.

The chain has TRDV3 and TRDJ1; TRDD3 matches at 10 bases. The CDR3 covers 20 residues. CDR1 is TVYSNPD and CDR2 is GDNSRS in the germline V gene (reference sequence). V shed 4 bases, J shed 0 bases, and the junction held 23 bases outside the gene matches. The CDR3 DNA follows: TGTGCCTCTTACCCACCGAATACTGGGGGATCCTCCCTTGACACCGATAAACTCATCTTT. Its protein product is CASYPPNTGGSSLDTDKLIF.

This sequence joins TRDV1 and TRDJ2, with 7 bases that match TRDD3. With V trimmed by 2 bases and J by 4 bases, 31 bases remained unmatched. Germline CDR1 and CDR2: TSWWSYY and QGS. CDR3 length: 24 residues. The CDR3 here is CALGERGREGRPPSRGISTAQLFF. CDR3 DNA: TGTGCTCTTGGGGAAAGGGGTCGAGAGGGGAGACCCCCCAGCCGGGGGATTTCGACAGCACAACTCTTCTTT.

This clone was seen only a few times. J is TRDJ3 and V is TRDV2; the D gene is possibly TRDD3 (5 bases). In germline, CDR1 is GEAIGNYY, CDR2 EKD. Deletions cut 3 bases from V and 0 bases from J, with 17 bases between. There are 19 residues in the CDR3. CDR3: CACDVLSGGSSWDTRQMFF. The CDR3 region has the DNA TGTGCCTGTGACGTCCTTTCGGGGGGTAGCTCCTGGGACACCCGACAGATGTTTTTC.